The sequence of this T cell receptor (beta chain) was determined in a study of blood T cell repertoires in COVID-19. As for the study in general: The analysed material was cDNA or gDNA that came from T cells, B-cell-depleted T cells, or PBMCs.

This clone was picked up a small number of times. Generated by immunoSEQ multiplex PCR, the TCRdb table keeps only in-frame clones and is missing some. The sample has 270,000 or so clones, 82% seen once. With 5 bases removed from V and 5 bases from J, the gap between germline ends came to 18 bases. There are 15 residues in the CDR3. Germline loops: CDR1 SEHNR, CDR2 FQNEAQ (reference sequence). The TCR sequence derives from a young woman with acute or convalescent COVID-19. V and J are TRBV7-9 and TRBJ1-2; D ambiguous. The material sequenced was peripheral blood. The CDR3 region is CASSLIWRTWYGYTF. The CDR3, as DNA: TGTGCCAGCAGCCTAATATGGCGGACTTGGTATGGCTACACCTTC.